Shown below are 5 T cell receptor beta chains from a single sample sequenced in a study of blood T cells in healthy people across ages. Primers used in a second PCR of roughly 6 to 12 cycles were a sample-barcoded 5' primer and a J-beta primer mix. TCRdb passed the 5' RACE reads through MiXCR, listing each CDR3 protein once. The sample has over a million distinct CDR3 sequences, approximately 43% seen once. The specimen was blood. Receptors were obtained from a young woman in good health.

This clonotype was found a few times. The chain is built from TRBV7-2 and TRBJ2-3, with 7 positions matching TRBD1. The CDR3 extends over 14 amino acids. Germline CDR1 and CDR2: SGHTA and FQGNSA. V lost 6 bases to trimming and J lost 7 bases; unmatched junction nucleotides: 10. The CDR3: CASRRDSNLNTQYF. The CDR3 DNA reads TGTGCCAGCAGACGGGACAGCAACTTAAATACGCAGTATTTT.

The gene calls are TRBV4-2 and TRBJ2-1; 10 bases are shared with TRBD2. TRBJ2-7 matches the DNA end more closely, so the J call is doubtful. Germline V gene sequence: CDR1 LGHNA, CDR2 YNFKEQ. CDR3 length: 16 residues. Here the CDR3 DNA reads TGTGCCAGCAGCCAACCAGCGGGAGGGCCGGGCAATGAGCAGTACTTC. Encoded protein: CASSQPAGGPGNEQYF.

The chain is built from TRBV2 and TRBJ1-1; the D gene is possibly TRBD1 (5 bases). This CDR3 contains 12 residues. CDR1 and CDR2 from the germline V gene are SNHLY and FYNNEI. Trimming shortened V by 3 bases and J by 7 bases, and 9 bases separated the two germline ends. DNA of the CDR3: TGTGCCAGCAGTGATCGTAGGGGTGAAGCTTTCTTT. Translation: CASSDRRGEAFF. Complete variable domain (other parts from reference TRBV2 and TRBJ1-1): EPEVTQTPSHQVTQMGQEVILRCVPISNHLYFYWYRQILGQKVEFLVSFYNNEISEKSEIFDDQFSVERPDGSNFTLKIRSTKLEDSAMYFCASSDRRGEAFFGQGTRLTVV.

The chain uses TRBV29-1 and TRBJ1-2, with unresolved D. The CDR3 consists of 13 residues. Deletions cut 2 bases from V and 8 bases from J, with 15 bases between. The germline gives CDR1 SQVTM, CDR2 ANQGSEA. The CDR3 nucleotides read TGCAGCGTTGAACCGGACCTAACATGGGGCTACACCTTC. This codes for CSVEPDLTWGYTF.

The chain combines TRBV7-2 with TRBJ2-7; no firm D call. CDR1 and CDR2 (germline): SGHTA, FQGNSA. V was pared by 5 bases and J by 0 bases, with 14 bases between. The CDR3 loop spans 15 amino acids. This chain's CDR3 is CASSLYYTASYEQYF. In nucleotides, the CDR3 is TGTGCCAGCAGCCTTTACTACACGGCCTCCTACGAGCAGTACTTC. Variable domain in full (rest from reference TRBV7-2 and TRBJ2-7): GAGVSQSPSNKVTEKGKDVELRCDPISGHTALYWYRQSLGQGLEFLIYFQGNSAPDKSGLPSDRFSAERTGGSVSTLTIQRTQQEDSAVYLCASSLYYTASYEQYFGPGTRLTVT.